This TCR beta chain comes out of a study of radiation and T cells in renal cell carcinoma. Notes on the study in general: No pretreatment tumor biopsies were available for baseline clonotypes.

The length of the CDR3 is 14 residues. Trimming removed 1 base from V and 4 bases from J; junction bases left unmatched: 3. Germline V lookup: CDR1 SGHDN, CDR2 FVKESK. Indicated time point: baseline pretreatment blood. Treatment described: 15 Gy SBRT to primary tumor, nephrectomy 4 weeks later. This clone has a single count. Its antigen is not known. Clones were sequenced by immunoSEQ multiplex PCR, and TCRdb holds only the in-frame ones, with some missing. The repertoire holds around 46,000 clones, with roughly four fifths as singletons. The material sequenced was blood, taken from a patient whose treatment included radiotherapy and nephrectomy. The TCR sequence derives from a woman in her sixties or seventies with renal cell carcinoma. The chain couples TRBV14 to TRBJ1-2; 7 bases are a match to TRBD1. CDR3 residues: CASSQGGQLYGYTF. The CDR3 DNA is TGTGCCAGCAGCCAAGGGGGACAGCTCTATGGCTACACCTTC.